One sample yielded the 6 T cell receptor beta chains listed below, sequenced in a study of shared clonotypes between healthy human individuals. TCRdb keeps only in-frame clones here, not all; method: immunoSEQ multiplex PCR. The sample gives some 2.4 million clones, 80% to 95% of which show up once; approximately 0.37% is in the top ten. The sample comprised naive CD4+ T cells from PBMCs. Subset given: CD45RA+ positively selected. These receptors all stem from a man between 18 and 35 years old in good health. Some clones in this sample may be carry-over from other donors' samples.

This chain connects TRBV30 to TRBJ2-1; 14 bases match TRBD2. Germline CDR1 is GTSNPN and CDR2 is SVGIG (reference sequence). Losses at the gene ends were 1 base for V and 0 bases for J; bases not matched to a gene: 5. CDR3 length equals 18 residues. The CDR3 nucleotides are TGTGCCTGGAGTGCCGGGACTAGCGGGGGAAACTCCTACAATGAGCAGTTCTTC. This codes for CAWSAGTSGGNSYNEQFF.

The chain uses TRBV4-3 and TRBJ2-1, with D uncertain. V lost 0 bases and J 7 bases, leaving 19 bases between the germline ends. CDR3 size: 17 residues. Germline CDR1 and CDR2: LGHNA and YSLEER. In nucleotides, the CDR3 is TGCGCCAGCAGCCAAGAGAATTCAGGAGTAGGGCGGAATGAGCAGTTCTTC. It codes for CASSQENSGVGRNEQFF.

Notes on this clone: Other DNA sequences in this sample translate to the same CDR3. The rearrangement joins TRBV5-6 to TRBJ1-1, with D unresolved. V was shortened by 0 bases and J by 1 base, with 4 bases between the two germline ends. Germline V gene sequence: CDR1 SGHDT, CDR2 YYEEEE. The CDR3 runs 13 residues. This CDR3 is CASSLGRNTEAFF. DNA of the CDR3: TGTGCCAGCAGCTTGGGGCGGAACACTGAAGCTTTCTTT.

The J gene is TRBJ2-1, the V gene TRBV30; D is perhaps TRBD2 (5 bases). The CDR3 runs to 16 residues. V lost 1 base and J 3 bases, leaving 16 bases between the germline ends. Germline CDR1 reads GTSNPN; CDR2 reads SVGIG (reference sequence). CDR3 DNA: TGTGCCTGGAGTGGACCCGGACTGGAATTCTACAATGAGCAGTTCTTC. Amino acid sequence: CAWSGPGLEFYNEQFF.

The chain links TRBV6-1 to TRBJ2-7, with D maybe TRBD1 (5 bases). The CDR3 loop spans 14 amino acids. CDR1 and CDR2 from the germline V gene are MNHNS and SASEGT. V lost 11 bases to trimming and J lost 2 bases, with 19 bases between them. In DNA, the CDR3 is TGTGCCTCCGACGCCAGGGCTCGCGCCTACGAGCAGTACTTC. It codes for CASDARARAYEQYF.

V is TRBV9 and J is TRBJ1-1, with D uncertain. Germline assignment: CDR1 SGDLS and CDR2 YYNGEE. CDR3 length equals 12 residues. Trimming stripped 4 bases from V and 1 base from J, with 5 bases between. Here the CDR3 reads CASSPQNTEAFF. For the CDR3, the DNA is TGTGCCAGCAGCCCGCAGAACACTGAAGCTTTCTTT.